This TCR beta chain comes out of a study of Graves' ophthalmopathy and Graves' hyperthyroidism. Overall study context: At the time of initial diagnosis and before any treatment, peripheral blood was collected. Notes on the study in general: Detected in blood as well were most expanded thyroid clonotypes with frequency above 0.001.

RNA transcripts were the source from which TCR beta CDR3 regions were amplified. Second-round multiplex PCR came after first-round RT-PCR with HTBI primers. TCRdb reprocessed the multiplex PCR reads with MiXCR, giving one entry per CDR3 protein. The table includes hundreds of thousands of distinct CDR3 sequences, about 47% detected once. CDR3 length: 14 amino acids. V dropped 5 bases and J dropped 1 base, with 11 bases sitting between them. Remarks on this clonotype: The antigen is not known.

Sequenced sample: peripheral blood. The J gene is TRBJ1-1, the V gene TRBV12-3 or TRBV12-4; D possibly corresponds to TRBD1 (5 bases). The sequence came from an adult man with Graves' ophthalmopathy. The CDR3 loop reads CASSPGRRNTEAFF. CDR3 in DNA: TGTGCCAGCAGTCCGGGACGTAGGAACACTGAAGCTTTCTTT.